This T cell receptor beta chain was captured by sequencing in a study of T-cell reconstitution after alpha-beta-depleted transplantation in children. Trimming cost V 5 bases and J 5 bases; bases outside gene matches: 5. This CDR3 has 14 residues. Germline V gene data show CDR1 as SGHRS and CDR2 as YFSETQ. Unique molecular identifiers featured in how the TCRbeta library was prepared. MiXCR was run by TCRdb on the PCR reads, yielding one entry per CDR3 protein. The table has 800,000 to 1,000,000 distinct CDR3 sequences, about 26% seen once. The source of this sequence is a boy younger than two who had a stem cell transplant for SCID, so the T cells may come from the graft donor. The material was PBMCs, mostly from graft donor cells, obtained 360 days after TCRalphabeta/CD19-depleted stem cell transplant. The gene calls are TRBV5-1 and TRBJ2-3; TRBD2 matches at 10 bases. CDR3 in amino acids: CASSSGLAEDTQYF. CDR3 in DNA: TGCGCCAGCAGTTCCGGACTAGCGGAAGATACGCAGTATTTT.